This T cell receptor beta chain comes out of a study of blood T cells in healthy people across ages. A word on this clonotype: Antigen unknown.

A second PCR of roughly 7 to 11 cycles used a sample-barcoded 5' primer and a J-beta primer mix. One entry per CDR3 protein, called by TCRdb with MiXCR from the 5' RACE reads. In the table there are about 1 million distinct CDR3 sequences, less than 50% of which are singletons. Study-level results: Since the PBMCs were unsorted, naive and antigen-experienced cells could not be conclusively compared. Diversity estimates from one million T cells were considered underestimates.

The CDR3 is 15 residues long. Per germline, CDR1 LGHDT and CDR2 YNNKEL (reference sequence). The chain carries TRBV3-1 and TRBJ2-7, with 7 bases matching TRBD1. Matching the DNA end better, TRBJ2-5 makes the J call doubtful. The TCR comes from a woman aged 55-69 years in good health. The specimen sequenced was blood. In nucleotides, the CDR3 is TGTGCCAGCAGCCAAGAAAACAGGGGTGGTGAGACCCAGTACTTC. This gives the protein CASSQENRGGETQYF.